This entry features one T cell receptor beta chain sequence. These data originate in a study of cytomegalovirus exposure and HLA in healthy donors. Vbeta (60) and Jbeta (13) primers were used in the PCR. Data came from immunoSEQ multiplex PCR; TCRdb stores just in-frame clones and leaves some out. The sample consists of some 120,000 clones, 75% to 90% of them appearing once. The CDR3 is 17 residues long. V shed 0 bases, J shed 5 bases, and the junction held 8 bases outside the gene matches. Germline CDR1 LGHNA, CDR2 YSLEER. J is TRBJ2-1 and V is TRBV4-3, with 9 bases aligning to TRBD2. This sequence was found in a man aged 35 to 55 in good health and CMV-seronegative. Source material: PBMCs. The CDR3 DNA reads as TGCGCCAGCAGCCAAGATCCCGCGGGGGGGCTTAACAATGAGCAGTTCTTC. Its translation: CASSQDPAGGLNNEQFF.